The 23 T cell receptor beta chains below were found in one sample sequenced in a study of blood T cell repertoires in COVID-19. Repertoires were generated with immunoSEQ multiplex PCR, while TCRdb's copy carries only in-frame clones and drops some. Here the sample spans around 250,000 clones, around 90% being singletons. Source material: PBMCs or T cells enriched from blood (not recorded which). The receptor source for this set is a woman in her 30s with acute COVID-19.

This chain links TRBV6-6 with TRBJ2-7; D gene ambiguous. CDR1 is MNHNY, CDR2 SVGAGI, per germline (reference sequence). V dropped 0 bases and J dropped 5 bases, with 14 bases sitting between them. CDR3 length: 15 amino acids. The CDR3 here is CASSYSGGASNEQYF. DNA for the CDR3: TGTGCCAGCAGTTACTCCGGCGGAGCCTCGAACGAGCAGTACTTC.

The chain couples TRBV3-1 (or the pseudogene TRBV3-2) to TRBJ2-1, with 7 bases identical to TRBD1. CDR1 is LGHDT, CDR2 YNNKEL, per germline (reference sequence). The CDR3 is 15 amino acids. With V trimmed by 4 bases and J by 6 bases, 9 bases remained unmatched. CDR3 DNA sequence: TGTGCCAGCAGCCCACGGGACAGTTCCCCCAATGAGCAGTTCTTC. Translated: CASSPRDSSPNEQFF.

The chain carries TRBV5-6 and TRBJ2-7, with a weak D call TRBD2 (6 bases). V lost 0 bases and J lost 1, with 11 bases in between. The CDR3 totals 15 residues. CDR1 SGHDT and CDR2 YYEEEE come from the germline V gene. In nucleotides, the CDR3 is TGTGCCAGCAGCTTGGGCGGGACGCTATCCTACGAGCAGTACTTC. Protein product: CASSLGGTLSYEQYF. Variable domain in full (rest from reference TRBV5-6 and TRBJ2-7): DAGVTQSPTHLIKTRGQQVTLRCSPKSGHDTVSWYQQALGQGPQFIFQYYEEEERQRGNFPDRFSGHQFPNYSSELNVNALLLGDSALYLCASSLGGTLSYEQYFGPGTRLTVT.

The sample holds a few counts of this clone. V usage is TRBV24-1 and J usage is TRBJ2-3; D unclear. V lost 1 base, J lost 2 bases, and 9 bases lay in between. This CDR3 comprises 15 residues. Germline CDR1 KGHDR, CDR2 SFDVKD. The CDR3 DNA follows: TGTGCCACCAGTGATTTTCGAGGAAACACAGATACGCAGTATTTT. Residues: CATSDFRGNTDTQYF.

This chain links TRBV2 with TRBJ2-1, with 11 bases that match TRBD2. The CDR3 totals 15 residues. Germline V CDR1 and CDR2: SNHLY, FYNNEI. The ends lost 5 bases at V and 7 bases at J; junction bases unmatched: 7. The CDR3 coding sequence is TGTGCCAGCAGTTTAGCGGGAGGGTCGGCAAATGAGCAGTTCTTC. Protein: CASSLAGGSANEQFF.

This sequence joins TRBV19 and TRBJ1-5; the D is unclear. The CDR3 is 13 amino acids. The V gene lost 11 bases and the J gene lost 7 bases, with 18 bases spanning the gap. The germline CDR1 and CDR2 sequences are LNHDA and SQIVND (reference sequence). This chain's CDR3 is CAPTREGGQPQHF. Written as DNA, the CDR3 is TGTGCCCCTACACGGGAGGGTGGACAGCCCCAGCATTTT.

The rearrangement uses TRBV7-6 and TRBJ2-7; TRBD1 aligns across 8 bases. Germline loops: CDR1 SGHVS, CDR2 FNYEAQ. This CDR3 region has 15 residues. J lost 5 bases, V lost 1 base, and 7 bases had no gene match. The CDR3 DNA is TGTGCCAGCAGCTTAGATGGGCAGGGGGCGCACGAGCAGTACTTC. Translation: CASSLDGQGAHEQYF.

In the case of this clone: At one of its ends the junction is not consistent with the germline gene, which may arise from a read error. The rearrangement uses TRBV4-1 and TRBJ2-1; 9 bases match TRBD1. This CDR3 region has 15 residues. Germline CDR1 and CDR2: MGHRA and YSYEKL. This CDR3 reads CASSQAGTGYNEQFF. Written as DNA, the CDR3 is TGCGCCAGCAGCCAAGCCGGGACAGGGTACAACGAGCAGTTCTTC.

This chain joins TRBV13 and TRBJ2-7, with TRBD1 matching 10 bases. The CDR3 contains 14 residues. Germline CDR1 reads PRHDT; CDR2 reads FYEKMQ (reference sequence). V was pared by 5 bases and J by 4 bases, with 5 bases of the junction left unmatched. The CDR3 DNA is TGTGCCAGCAGCATCTGGGACAGGGGTTACGAGCAGTACTTC. Translating gives CASSIWDRGYEQYF.

In nucleotides, the CDR3 is TGTGCCAGCAGCGTAACCCGGTCAGCGCACGAGCAGTACTTC. Translation gives CASSVTRSAHEQYF. The chain has TRBV9 and TRBJ2-7; no firm D call. V was clipped by 1 base and J by 5 bases, with 13 bases between them. The CDR3 covers 14 residues. Germline V gene sequence: CDR1 SGDLS, CDR2 YYNGEE.

The chain is built from TRBV24-1 and TRBJ2-1; D might be TRBD2 (6 bases). This CDR3 is built from 15 residues. Trimming took off 3 bases at V and 2 bases at J, with 10 bases between the two ends. The germline CDR1 and CDR2 sequences are KGHDR and SFDVKD. CDR3 DNA sequence: TGTGCCACCAGTGATGATGGCGGGGCCTACAATGAGCAGTTCTTC. Its translation is CATSDDGGAYNEQFF.

The CDR3 loop reads CASSKDRGLGTQYF. CDR3 in DNA: TGCGCCAGCAGCAAGGACAGGGGCCTCGGTACGCAGTATTTT. This sequence joins TRBV5-1 and TRBJ2-3, with 9 bases matching TRBD1. V was clipped by 4 bases and J by 8 bases; unmatched bases: 8. The CDR3 extends over 14 amino acids. CDR1 is SGHRS and CDR2 is YFSETQ in the germline V gene.

The chain joins TRBV30 to TRBJ1-3; D possibly corresponds to TRBD1 (5 bases). Between the trimmed V and J ends, which lost 4 bases and 4 bases, there was a span of 17 bases. The CDR3 is made up of 15 amino acids. Per the germline V gene, CDR1 is GTSNPN and CDR2 is SVGIG (reference sequence). The CDR3 DNA reads as TGTGCCTGGACCCTTGGGGCATCGAGGGGAAACACCATATATTTT. It translates to CAWTLGASRGNTIYF.

In this sample, this clone turned up once. The chain carries TRBV7-2 and TRBJ2-2; TRBD1 matches at 8 bases. This CDR3 has 14 residues. Germline trimming cut 5 bases from V and 4 bases from J; bases unmatched to any gene: 3. The germline gives CDR1 SGHTA, CDR2 FQGNSA. CDR3 sequence: CASSRQGATGELFF. CDR3 bases: TGTGCCAGCAGCCGTCAGGGGGCCACCGGGGAGCTGTTTTTT.

This clone was seen a few times. The sample carries other DNA sequences with the same CDR3. This rearrangement joins TRBV28 to TRBJ1-2, with a weak D call TRBD1 (6 bases). In germline, CDR1 is MDHEN, CDR2 SYDVKM. The CDR3 covers 13 residues. V lost 4 bases and J 2 bases, leaving 8 bases between the germline ends. CDR3 loop: CASSSTGNYGYTF. The CDR3 region has the DNA TGTGCCAGCAGTTCGACAGGAAACTATGGCTACACCTTC.

This rearrangement joins TRBV18 to TRBJ2-3; TRBD2 aligns across 8 bases. Unmatched junction bases numbered 5, after V lost 4 bases and J lost 2 bases. This CDR3 comprises 15 residues. CDR1 is KGHSH and CDR2 is LQKENI in the germline V gene. CDR3 in amino acids: CASSQLAAFTDTQYF. The CDR3 DNA is TGTGCCAGCTCACAACTAGCGGCATTCACAGATACGCAGTATTTT.

The chain recombines TRBV6-5 with TRBJ2-7; unclear D gene. Germline CDR1 MNHEY, CDR2 SVGAGI. This CDR3 is 13 amino acids long. The CDR3 loop is CAILSDSSYEQYF. The CDR3 nucleotides are TGTGCGATATTAAGCGATAGCTCCTACGAGCAGTACTTC.

The chain couples TRBV10-3 to TRBJ2-5; 8 nucleotides agree with TRBD1. CDR3 size: 13 residues. Germline loops: CDR1 ENHRY, CDR2 SYGVKD. Germline trimming cut 11 bases from V and 2 bases from J; bases unmatched to any gene: 7. CDR3 residues: CASSGTGQETQYF. The CDR3 DNA sequence: TGTGCCTCTTCCGGGACAGGACAAGAGACCCAGTACTTC.

The chain couples TRBV7-3 to TRBJ2-1; a possible D gene is TRBD2 (7 bases). From germline, CDR1 is SGHTA and CDR2 FQGTGA. V lost 5 bases to trimming and J lost 7 bases, with 21 bases between them. The CDR3 extends over 16 amino acids. The CDR3 is CASSPGGGGGLNEQFF. The CDR3 DNA follows: TGTGCCAGCAGCCCAGGCGGAGGGGGAGGGTTGAATGAGCAGTTCTTC. Using reference TRBV7-3 and TRBJ2-1 for the parts outside the CDR3, the full variable domain is GAGVSQTPSNKVTEKGKYVELRCDPISGHTALYWYRQSLGQGPEFLIYFQGTGAADDSGLPNDRFFAVRPEGSVSTLKIQRTERGDSAVYLCASSPGGGGGLNEQFFGPGTRLTVL.

The chain recombines TRBV10-3 with TRBJ2-2; TRBD1 matches 9 bases. After removal of 10 bases from V and 0 bases from J, the junction contained 9 bases not matched to a gene. The V gene's germline CDR1 is ENHRY and CDR2 SYGVKD. The CDR3 consists of 16 residues. The CDR3 region is CATQPGQGANTGELFF. CDR3 coding DNA: TGTGCCACCCAACCGGGACAGGGAGCGAACACCGGGGAGCTGTTTTTT.

V and J are TRBV28 and TRBJ2-7; D might be TRBD1 (5 bases). V dropped 2 bases and J dropped 3 bases, with 11 bases sitting between them. Germline CDR1 is MDHEN and CDR2 is SYDVKM. The CDR3 length is 14 residues. This CDR3 is CASSLPGILYEQYF. In DNA form, the CDR3 reads TGTGCCAGCAGTTTACCAGGGATTCTCTACGAGCAGTACTTC.

V usage is TRBV19 and J usage is TRBJ1-6; 7 bases fit TRBD1. V lost 7 bases and J lost 6; bases outside the gene matches: 3. Germline V lookup: CDR1 LNHDA, CDR2 SQIVND (reference sequence). The CDR3 loop spans 13 amino acids. CDR3 region: CASNRDSNSPLHF. The CDR3 DNA reads as TGTGCCAGTAACCGGGACAGTAATTCACCCCTCCACTTT. Combining the CDR3 with reference TRBV19 and TRBJ1-6 gives the whole variable domain DGGITQSPKYLFRKEGQNVTLSCEQNLNHDAMYWYRQDPGQGLRLIYYSQIVNDFQKGDIAEGYSVSREKKESFPLTVTSAQKNPTAFYLCASNRDSNSPLHFGNGTRLTVT.

The rearrangement uses TRBV7-8 and TRBJ2-1; 7 bases are shared with TRBD2. The CDR3 spans 13 residues. The germline V gene encodes CDR1 SGHVS and CDR2 FQNEAQ. Trimming took 7 bases from V and 9 from J; bases not matched to a gene: 9. The CDR3 reads CASNTLGGPEQFF. In DNA form, the CDR3 reads TGTGCCAGCAATACCCTGGGAGGGCCTGAGCAGTTCTTC.